The T cell receptor (beta chain) described here comes from a study of T cell repertoires in cytomegalovirus infection. V lost 3 bases to trimming and J lost 4 bases; unmatched junction nucleotides: 7. CDR1 is DFQATT and CDR2 is SNEGSKA in the germline V gene (reference sequence). The CDR3 totals 14 residues. TCRdb re-called the reads through MiXCR, storing one row per CDR3 protein. There are about 740,000 distinct CDR3 sequences in the sample; under 40% occur only once, and roughly 2.9% lies in the top ten. The sequenced sample consisted of PBMCs. This chain links TRBV20-1 with TRBJ2-3, with TRBD1 matching 7 bases. The sequence was collected from a human donor in good health (CMV status not recorded). Some clones in this sample may be carry-over from other donors' samples. Here the CDR3 reads CSARTGRESDTQYF. The CDR3 bases are TGCAGTGCTAGGACAGGGAGAGAATCAGATACGCAGTATTTT.